Presented here are 2 T cell receptor beta chains from one specimen sequenced in a study of CXCR3-negative and CXCR3-positive naive CD8 T cells. UMI-labeled TRB cDNA libraries were prepared by 5' RACE. TCRdb derives one entry per CDR3 protein from the 5' RACE reads, leaving out DNA. The data show over 5,500 distinct CDR3 sequences, and the top ten clones hold 1.1%. The sample comprised naive CXCR3- CD8+ T cells from blood. As for subset: CD45RO-CCR7+CD27+CD95- naive CD8+ T cells lacking CXCR3 (TNR3-). The receptors come from a human donor in good health. Some clones in this sample may be carry-over from other donors' samples.

V and J are TRBV3-1 and TRBJ1-4; lacking DNA, the TRBD1 call made by TCRdb goes unchecked. CDR3 length: 16 amino acids. From germline, CDR1 is LGHDT and CDR2 YNNKEL (reference sequence). CDR3 sequence: CASSQLGPAQGEKLFF.

The chain carries TRBV29-1 and TRBJ2-3; TCRdb gives TRBD1 as the D gene, but with no DNA this cannot be confirmed. Looked up from germline, CDR1 is SQVTM and CDR2 is ANQGSEA. The CDR3 is made up of 12 amino acids. The CDR3 here is CSALRGPDTQYF.